The present TCR beta chain was sequenced within a study of blood T cells in healthy people across ages. Study-wide results and caveats: The fall in TCR beta diversity per million T cells was roughly linear with age.

In its sample, this clonotype was seen a few times. Its antigen is unidentified. The V gene's germline CDR1 is KGHDR and CDR2 SFDVKD. The V gene end was trimmed by 5 bases and the J gene end by 4 bases; junction bases not matched to a gene: 7. The CDR3 length is 15 residues. It was with a sample-barcoded 5' primer and a J-beta primer mix that a second PCR of roughly 6 to 12 cycles was run. Each cDNA molecule was tagged by a template-switch adaptor with 12 random nucleotides. CDR3-containing paired-end reads numbered at least 3 million in each sample. MiXCR, applied by TCRdb to the 5' RACE reads, yields one record per CDR3 protein. The sample lists about 900,000 distinct CDR3 sequences, roughly 50% occurring once.

The source of this sequence is a man in his thirties or forties in good health. The gene calls are TRBV24-1 and TRBJ1-2; the match to TRBD1 covers 9 bases. The sequenced sample was blood. CDR3 nucleotide sequence: TGTGCCACCAGTGCTCCCGGGACAGGGTCCTATGGCTACACCTTC. Encoded protein: CATSAPGTGSYGYTF.